This T cell receptor beta chain was observed in a study of T cell changes during pregnancy in multiple sclerosis. Assay used: immunoSEQ multiplex PCR; TCRdb lists only in-frame clones, some missing. The sample has around 20,000 clones, 89% seen once. Germline values: CDR1 PRHDT, CDR2 FYEKMQ (reference sequence). The CDR3 contains 16 residues. Deletions cut 2 bases from V and 7 bases from J, with 17 bases between. The specimen was CD8+ T cells from peripheral blood mononuclear cells, collected in the second trimester of pregnancy. The sequence was collected from a female donor in good health, enrolled as a control in a pregnancy study. V is TRBV13 and J is TRBJ2-2, with TRBD2 as a possible D gene (5 bases). CDR3 nucleotides: TGTGCCAGCAGCTTAAAAACGGACCCACGGGACGGGGAGCTGTTTTTT. This codes for CASSLKTDPRDGELFF.